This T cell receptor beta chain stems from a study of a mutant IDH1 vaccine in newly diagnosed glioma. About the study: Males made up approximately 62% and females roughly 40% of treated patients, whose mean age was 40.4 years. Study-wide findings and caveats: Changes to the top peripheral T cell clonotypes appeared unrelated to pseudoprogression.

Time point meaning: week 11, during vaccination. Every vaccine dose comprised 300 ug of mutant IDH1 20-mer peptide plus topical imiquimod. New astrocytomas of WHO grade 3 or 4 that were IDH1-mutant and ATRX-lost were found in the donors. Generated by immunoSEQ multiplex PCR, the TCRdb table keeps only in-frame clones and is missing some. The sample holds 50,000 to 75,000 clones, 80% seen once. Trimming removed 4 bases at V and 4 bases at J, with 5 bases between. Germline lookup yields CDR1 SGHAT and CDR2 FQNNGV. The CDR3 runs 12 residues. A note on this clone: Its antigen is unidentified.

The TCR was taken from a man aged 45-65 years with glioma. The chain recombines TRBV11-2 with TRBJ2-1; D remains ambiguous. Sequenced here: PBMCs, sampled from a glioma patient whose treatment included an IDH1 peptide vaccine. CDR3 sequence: CASSSGYNEQFF. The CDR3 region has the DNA TGTGCCAGCAGCTCCGGGTACAATGAGCAGTTCTTC.